This T cell receptor (beta chain) was sequenced during a study of cytomegalovirus exposure and HLA in healthy donors (dated by TCRdb to 2016 to 2017). Some background on the complete study: In an earlier analysis of around 540 of the donors, 276 Gb of sequence data and about 110 million unique TCR beta sequences from approximately 180 million T cells were reported. In a later genetic analysis, genome-wide SNP genotypes for about 65% of the 666 donors were used, and that subset was treated as a discovery cohort. Across approximately 400 genotyped donors of the cohort, an average of about 220,000 unique TCR beta nucleotide sequences per donor were sequenced, and approximately 19% of those sequences were non-productive. The genetic ancestry cluster associated with self-reported Caucasian donors included about 84% of the roughly 380 genotyped donors. In addition to the first cohort of 666 subjects, a separate validation cohort of 130 or so different subjects was used. The study aimed to test whether signatures of past pathogen exposure could be identified by cataloging public T cell receptors. In the later analysis, no new phenotypic data were used to find candidate immune exposures; instead, reliance was placed on TCR beta sequences and their occurrence across donors. The study profiled the T cell repertoires of under 850 subjects by immunosequencing and related them to cytomegalovirus serostatus. Donor age, sex, ethnicity and CMV serostatus were compiled together with the repertoire data. About five DR-DQ haplotypes were handled as single units for association and clustering, since linkage in the cohort was strong. The number of donors typed differed by locus, with 629-630 for A, B, C, DRB1 and DQB1, roughly 550 for DQA1, 606 for DPA1, and under 490 for DPB1. In an earlier analysis of over 550 of the donors, high-throughput TCR beta sequencing was used to judge whether each TCR beta V gene segment behaved as functional or pseudogenic. HLA typing included class I and class II loci at four-digit resolution. A later analysis re-analyzed previously published TCR beta repertoires from hundreds of donors and added high-resolution HLA genotyping to study TCR occurrence patterns. High-throughput TCR immunosequencing, statistical association of individual TCRs with disease status, and machine learning were combined to predict cytomegalovirus infection status. All discovery cohort repertoires had been generated using a single sequencing platform. Around 300 gigabases of sequencing data and tens of millions of unique TCR sequences were included in an early release covering 550 to 650 HLA-typed donors.

The paper as a whole reports these results and caveats: Because some donors lacked HLA typing at each locus, the association tests relied only on the typed subset. In vitro tests confirmed that a few of the cytomegalovirus-associated TCR beta chains recognize cytomegalovirus antigens. In this cohort, only TCR beta chains were sequenced, and detectable features were limited by the absence of alpha or paired-chain data. While some public TCRs were present in many individuals, most TCR sequences turned up only very rarely across donors. Because counts were too low, about 18 rarely observed V segments, including chromosome 9 orphons, were excluded from the earlier analysis of 587 of the donors. Most CMV-associated TCR beta chains appeared to be HLA-restricted in a later analysis, and the HLA associations seemed to be driven largely by CMV exposure. A total of 150 to 200 TCR beta chains were listed by the study as associated with cytomegalovirus. Presence/absence analyses assumed roughly uniform sequencing depth across donors, an assumption that may not hold. In a later genetic analysis, fewer N-insertions in productive TCRs were reported among donors in an Asian-associated ancestry cluster than the approximately 670-donor mean. Strong co-occurrence of HLA alleles, especially DR and DQ, made assigning TCR associations to individual alleles difficult. A further reported finding was that TCR beta sequences accurately predicted the HLA-A and HLA-B alleles for most subjects in the first cohort. In a later analysis, over 15,000 TCR beta sequences were associated with specific HLA alleles at a false discovery rate of 0.05. According to a later analysis, TCR association rates differed among HLA loci, with DRB1 alleles showing the most associated TCRs and HLA-C alleles showing the fewest. The authors suggested that the approach could potentially be generalized to other disease states and immunological phenotypes. In a later analysis, several top co-occurrence clusters were reported to appear linked to parvovirus B19, influenza, CMV and Epstein-Barr virus. A later analysis found that HLA-associated TCR beta chains were more clonally expanded and had lower generation probabilities than equally common non-associated chains. The sequencing pipeline was judged likely to have produced a cluster of highly shared sequence variants as a technical artifact. The only immune exposure information available for the cohort was CMV serostatus. A later genetic analysis associated a missense DCLRE1C variant with V-gene and J-gene trimming of TCR beta chains, and an independent cohort replicated the association. Linkage disequilibrium might explain the correlated functional status among segregating V segments, but an unknown experimental factor could not be excluded. In an earlier analysis of roughly 500 of the donors, most TCR beta V segments appeared in productive rearrangements about 87% or about 30% of the time, broadly matching IMGT annotations. The classifier was reported to diagnose cytomegalovirus status with high specificity and sensitivity in both the original and validation cohorts. Because the 87-base-pair reads could not distinguish some IMGT-functional V segments, including TRBV6-2 and TRBV6-3, those segments were excluded.

To prepare the library, the immunoSEQ multiplex PCR assay was applied. The multiplex PCR relied on a mix of 60 forward primers for TCR Vbeta segments and 13 reverse primers for TCR Jbeta segments. Amplification of the CDR3 region of rearranged TCR beta genes was performed with a multiplex PCR assay on genomic DNA. On the Illumina HiSeq System, the amplified TCR beta libraries were sequenced as 87-base-pair reads. From the authors' description of their analysis: In a later analysis, approximately 74 million unique TCR beta chains were counted across the roughly 670 repertoires, and about 10 million of these chains were shared by at least two donors. To remove PCR and sequencing errors, raw reads were error-corrected and collapsed into unique sequences using a nearest-neighbor algorithm that merged closely related sequences. CDR3 sequences were aligned to IMGT reference sequences to assign V, D and J gene segments. Each retained sequence needed at least a six-nucleotide match to both a V gene segment and a J gene segment. A rearrangement was called productive if the CDR3 had no stop codons and remained in frame with V and J, and every other rearrangement was called non-productive. Following IMGT convention, CDR3 was defined as the stretch from the second conserved V-encoded cysteine to the conserved J-encoded phenylalanine. The earlier analysis of about 610 of the donors excluded any sequence lacking an unambiguous match to a single V gene segment. An earlier analysis of fewer than 750 of the donors classified V segments as functional when productive rearrangements were above 56.7% and as segregating when the standard deviation between donors was above 5%. A statistical classification framework was built to diagnose cytomegalovirus status from the catalog of TCR beta chain sequences. V and J gene assignment, in a later analysis, came from comparing TCR nucleotide sequences with IMGT/GENE-DB human TR gene sequences. The TCRdist pipeline was used in a later analysis to assign CDR3 sequences and most-parsimonious VDJ recombination scenarios. In a later analysis, every TCR beta chain was defined by the combination of its CDR3 amino acid sequence and its V-gene family, and reads without a unique V-gene family were dropped. In a later analysis, fewer than 650 highly shared, low-generation-probability nucleotide sequences were removed to address suspected cross-contamination and a sequencing artifact. In a later analysis, a clonal expansion index was calculated for each public chain from normalized within-repertoire ranks of inferred template counts. In a later analysis, generation probabilities were computed using a VDJ recombination model fitted to out-of-frame rearrangements, and the results were checked against IGoR. In a later analysis, TCR-TCR, TCR-HLA and TCR-CMV co-occurrence was scored with hypergeometric tests, and a repertoire-size bias correction was applied to TCR pairs. To estimate false discovery rates, a later analysis permuted the HLA or CMV assignments 20 times. In a later analysis, co-occurring TCRs were grouped with DBSCAN, and TCRdist sequence similarity was added when clustering was performed within HLA-allele-positive subsets. Repertoires with fewer than 30,000 or more than 120,000 public chains were left out of co-occurrence clustering, as were four to six repertoires with anomalous nucleotide sharing. TCRdb retrieved this table from immuneACCESS and kept in-frame rearrangements only. Not all clones are present; in checked studies, unresolved V genes account for under half, and no reason is known for the remainder. Clone size and V and J calls were adopted from that table, with D and trimming inferred from the DNA. The sample includes 25,000 to 30,000 clones, with about 66% observed a single time. 42% of the sample rests with the top ten.

The cohort comprised some 730 healthy bone marrow donors. All cohort members were sampled while nominally healthy, although unrecorded immune exposures were likely present. The donor was CMV seropositive and was included in the group of approximately 310 seropositive cohort members. Every donor gave a peripheral blood sample, and the peripheral blood mononuclear cells from that sample were used for TCR beta sequencing. Genomic DNA extraction from the blood cell samples was performed with the Qiagen DNeasy Blood Extraction Kit. Note on this clone: This receptor's antigen is unknown. No qualities accompany the bases; no much larger clone lies one base away.

From a lookup of the germline V gene, CDR1 and CDR2 are SNHLY and FYNNEI. V and J lose 4 bases and 7 bases, and a span of 7 bases separates them. The CDR3 has 11 amino acids, counting the end cysteine and phenylalanine. Only the CDR3 DNA stays, 33 bases, in frame from base 1. The receptor was isolated from a male donor in good health and CMV-seropositive. Sequencing was performed on PBMCs. This sequence uses TRBV2 and TRBJ1-1, with the D segment identity uncertain. In nucleotide form, the sequence is TGTGCCAGCAGTGTGGGCAGTGAAGCTTTCTTT. Translated, it reads CASSVGSEAFF.